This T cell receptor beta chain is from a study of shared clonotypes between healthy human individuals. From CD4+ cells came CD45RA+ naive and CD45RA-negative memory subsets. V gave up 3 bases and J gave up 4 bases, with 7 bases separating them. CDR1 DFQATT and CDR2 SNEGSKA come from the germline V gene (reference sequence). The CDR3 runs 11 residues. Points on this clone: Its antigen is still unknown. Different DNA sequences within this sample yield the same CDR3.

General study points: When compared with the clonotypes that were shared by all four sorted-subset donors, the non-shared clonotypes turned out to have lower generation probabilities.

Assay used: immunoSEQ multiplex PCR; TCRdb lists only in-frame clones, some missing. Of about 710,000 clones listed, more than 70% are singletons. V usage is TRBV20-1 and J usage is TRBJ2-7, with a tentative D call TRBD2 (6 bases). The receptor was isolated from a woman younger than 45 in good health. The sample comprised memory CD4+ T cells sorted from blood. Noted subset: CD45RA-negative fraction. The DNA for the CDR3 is TGCAGTGCTAGGACTAGTTACGAGCAGTACTTC. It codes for CSARTSYEQYF.